A single sample gave rise to the 14 T cell receptor beta chains below, sequenced in a study of T-cell memory formation after mild COVID-19. TCRdb reprocessed the 5' RACE reads with MiXCR, giving one entry per CDR3 protein. The table shows about 470,000 distinct CDR3 sequences, with around 25% occurring only once. The sequencing sample was made of PBMCs or a T cell subset sorted from them (not recorded which). These receptor sequences come from an adult woman who had mild COVID-19 (a few samples of this study predate the infection). Cell type and time point are not known.

CDR3 sequence: CAISDLAGVGETQYF. The CDR3 DNA is TGTGCCATCAGTGACCTAGCGGGAGTCGGAGAGACCCAGTACTTC. The J gene is TRBJ2-5, the V gene TRBV10-3; TRBD2 aligns across 10 bases. The CDR3 covers 15 residues. Germline loops: CDR1 ENHRY, CDR2 SYGVKD. V shed 3 bases and J 4 bases; nucleotides not matched to a gene: 5.

This clonotype was counted a few times. V and J are TRBV6-5 and TRBJ2-7; D not resolved. This CDR3 region has 11 residues. CDR1 is MNHEY and CDR2 is SVGAGI in the germline V gene. The V and J ends lost 5 bases and 8 bases respectively, with 10 bases between them. The CDR3 here is CASSTDTKQYF. The CDR3 coding sequence is TGTGCCAGCAGTACAGATACCAAGCAGTACTTC.

The chain carries TRBV6-5 and TRBJ2-1, with D possibly TRBD2 on 6 matching bases. CDR3 size: 11 residues. Deletions cut 6 bases from V and 10 bases from J, with 10 bases between. From germline, CDR1 is MNHEY and CDR2 SVGAGI. DNA for the CDR3: TGTGCCAGCAGCTGGGGGAGGGAGCAGTTCTTC. As protein: CASSWGREQFF.

The CDR3 reads CATSAGGDRGETQYF. The CDR3 DNA sequence: TGTGCCACCAGTGCAGGGGGCGACCGTGGTGAGACCCAGTACTTC. The rearrangement joins TRBV24-1 to TRBJ2-5; 8 bases align to TRBD1. This CDR3 is 15 amino acids long. The junction had 9 bases not matched to a gene; V was cut back by 5 bases and J by 5 bases. Germline CDR1 is KGHDR and CDR2 is SFDVKD.

The chain is built from TRBV25-1 and TRBJ2-1, with no clear D. Germline V gives CDR1 MGHDK, CDR2 SYGVNS. This CDR3 region has 11 residues. The V and J ends lost 2 bases and 14 bases respectively, with 10 bases between them. For the CDR3, the DNA is TGTGCCAGCAGTGAAGACCGAGAGGAGTTCTTC. Amino acids: CASSEDREEFF.

The chain uses TRBV5-1 and TRBJ2-1; 13 bases match TRBD2. The germline gives CDR1 SGHRS, CDR2 YFSETQ. Germline trimming cut 4 bases from V and 2 bases from J; bases unmatched to any gene: 6. The CDR3 contains 17 residues. The CDR3 here is CASSPRTSGGPYNEQFF. The CDR3 nucleotides are TGCGCCAGCAGCCCCCGGACTAGCGGGGGCCCCTACAATGAGCAGTTCTTC.

This rearrangement joins TRBV18 to TRBJ2-2, with 8 bases identical to TRBD1. With V trimmed by 6 bases and J by 2 bases, 11 bases remained unmatched. This CDR3 has 17 residues. The germline CDR1 and CDR2 sequences are KGHSH and LQKENI. The CDR3 protein is CASSQLRQGHNTGELFF. DNA of the CDR3: TGTGCCAGCTCCCAGCTACGACAGGGGCATAACACCGGGGAGCTGTTTTTT.

This clonotype has a count of ten or more. V gene TRBV7-9 combines with J gene TRBJ2-3; 9 bases are shared with TRBD2. The CDR3 has 15 amino acids. The germline gives CDR1 SEHNR, CDR2 FQNEAQ (reference sequence). V lost 8 bases and J lost 2; bases outside the gene matches: 8. The CDR3: CASGPIAGVTDTQYF. The CDR3 coding sequence is TGTGCCAGCGGACCTATAGCGGGAGTCACAGATACGCAGTATTTT.

This clonotype has only a few counts. The chain joins TRBV5-6 to TRBJ2-7, with TRBD2 matching over 9 bases. Germline V lookup: CDR1 SGHDT, CDR2 YYEEEE. After removal of 4 bases from V and 6 bases from J, the junction contained 8 bases not matched to a gene. The CDR3 runs 14 residues. CDR3 sequence (DNA): TGTGCCAGCAGCGCCGGTAGCGGGAGTGCCGAGCAGTACTTC. It specifies CASSAGSGSAEQYF.

The chain's CDR3 is CASSERRYTEAFF. The CDR3 nucleotides read TGTGCCAGCAGTGAGAGGAGGTACACTGAAGCTTTCTTT. This chain uses TRBV2 with TRBJ1-1; D is unclear. Trimming stripped 3 bases from V and 3 bases from J, with 8 bases between. There are 13 residues in the CDR3. Looked up from germline, CDR1 is SNHLY and CDR2 is FYNNEI.

This clonotype was counted between two and nine times. The V and J genes are TRBV27 and TRBJ2-3, with a possible D match to TRBD2 (5 bases). CDR3 size: 16 residues. The V gene lost 6 bases and the J gene lost 0 bases, with 16 bases spanning the gap. Germline V gene data show CDR1 as MNHEY and CDR2 as SMNVEV (reference sequence). CDR3 protein: CASRFGLAASTDTQYF. For the CDR3, the DNA is TGTGCCAGCAGATTTGGGCTAGCCGCTAGCACAGATACGCAGTATTTT.

V gene TRBV10-3 combines with J gene TRBJ1-2; 12 bases map to TRBD1. With V trimmed by 2 bases and J by 8 bases, 6 bases remained unmatched. The germline gives CDR1 ENHRY, CDR2 SYGVKD. This CDR3 contains 15 residues. The CDR3 coding sequence is TGTGCCATCAGTGAGACGGGACAGGGGGCCCAAGGCTACACCTTC. It encodes CAISETGQGAQGYTF.

In this sample, this clonotype turned up a few times. This chain uses TRBV12-3 or TRBV12-4 with TRBJ1-2; unclear D gene. Trimming pared 5 bases from V and 8 bases from J, leaving 15 bases between. The CDR3 covers 13 residues. CDR3 in DNA: TGTGCCAGCAGTATTTTCGTCTCGGGGGGCTACACCTTC. Its translation: CASSIFVSGGYTF.

In its sample, this clonotype was seen a few times. V is TRBV29-1 and J is TRBJ2-1, with D perhaps TRBD2 (5 bases). Germline assignment: CDR1 SQVTM and CDR2 ANQGSEA. CDR3 size: 11 residues. The V and J ends lost 5 bases and 9 bases respectively, with 11 bases between them. CDR3 in amino acids: CSVSGVTEQFF. The CDR3 DNA sequence: TGCAGCGTTAGCGGTGTGACTGAGCAGTTCTTC.